The 31 T cell receptor beta chains given below trace back to one sample, sequenced in a study of T cells after yellow fever vaccination. TCRdb re-called the 5' RACE reads with MiXCR, one entry per CDR3 protein. This sample has a few hundred thousand distinct CDR3 sequences, with roughly an eighth found just once. Specimen: CD4+ T cells sorted from PBMCs, collected 15 days after the yellow fever booster vaccination. The receptors originated from a man between 18 and 29 years old who received the YFV17D yellow fever vaccine.

The genes are TRBV12-5 and TRBJ1-2; D perhaps matches TRBD1 (5 bases). The germline gives CDR1 LGHNT, CDR2 FRNRAP. The CDR3 covers 15 residues. Trimming stripped 0 bases from V and 5 bases from J, with 13 bases between. CDR3 loop: CASGLVGLTAYGYTF. The CDR3 DNA is TGTGCTAGTGGTTTGGTAGGGCTGACAGCTTATGGCTACACCTTC.

The chain is built from TRBV6-5 and TRBJ1-6, with no clear D. Looked up from germline, CDR1 is MNHEY and CDR2 is SVGAGI. V dropped 0 bases and J dropped 6 bases, with 6 bases sitting between them. This CDR3 has 14 residues. DNA of the CDR3: TGTGCCAGCAGTTACTCCAGGATTAATTCACCCCTCCACTTT. This sequence encodes CASSYSRINSPLHF.

This clonotype has only a few counts. V gene TRBV12-3 or TRBV12-4 combines with J gene TRBJ1-1; no reliable D call. The CDR3 is made up of 15 amino acids. Between the trimmed V and J ends, which lost 3 bases and 1 base, there was a span of 12 bases. CDR3 amino acids: CASSFFQVANTEAFF. The CDR3, as DNA: TGTGCCAGCAGTTTTTTCCAGGTAGCGAACACTGAAGCTTTCTTT.

The rearrangement joins TRBV20-1 to TRBJ2-3; TRBD2 matches at 14 bases. The V segment lost 5 bases and the J segment 3 bases; nucleotides outside the gene matches: 4. The CDR3 loop spans 15 amino acids. In germline, CDR1 is DFQATT, CDR2 SNEGSKA (reference sequence). The CDR3 region has the DNA TGCAGTGCTCCGGGACTAGCGGGGGTTACAGATACGCAGTATTTT. Amino acids: CSAPGLAGVTDTQYF.

This rearrangement joins TRBV27 to TRBJ1-4; 8 nucleotides match TRBD1. The junction had 9 bases not matched to a gene; V was cut back by 5 bases and J by 7 bases. Germline V gene sequence: CDR1 MNHEY, CDR2 SMNVEV (reference sequence). CDR3 length equals 15 residues. In DNA form, the CDR3 reads TGTGCCAGCAGTCAACGGACAGGGAGGGGTGAAAAACTGTTTTTT. Translated: CASSQRTGRGEKLFF. The full variable domain, in which reference TRBV27 and TRBJ1-4 provide the parts outside the CDR3, is EAQVTQNPRYLITVTGKKLTVTCSQNMNHEYMSWYRQDPGLGLRQIYYSMNVEVTDKGDVPEGYKVSRKEKRNFPLILESPSPNQTSLYFCASSQRTGRGEKLFFGSGTQLSVL.

This clonotype occurred a few times. V gene TRBV4-3 combines with J gene TRBJ2-3; 8 positions agree with TRBD1. Germline V gene data show CDR1 as LGHNA and CDR2 as YSLEER. Losses at the gene ends were 2 bases for V and 4 bases for J; bases not matched to a gene: 11. This CDR3 is 17 amino acids long. The CDR3 sequence is CASSQSPLDRAADTQYF. CDR3 coding DNA: TGCGCCAGCAGCCAATCGCCACTGGACAGGGCGGCAGATACGCAGTATTTT.

This clonotype came up many times. The chain uses TRBV12-3 or TRBV12-4 and TRBJ2-3; D unclear. V was pared by 7 bases and J by 5 bases, with 10 bases between. The length of the CDR3 is 12 residues. CDR3 residues: CASTLVGDTQYF. Written as DNA, the CDR3 is TGTGCCAGCACCCTAGTCGGAGATACGCAGTATTTT.

This clonotype was detected many times. The rearrangement uses TRBV6-2 or TRBV6-3 and TRBJ2-2, with 8 bases aligning to TRBD2. The junction had 5 bases not matched to a gene; V was cut back by 7 bases and J by 7 bases. Germline CDR1 and CDR2: MNHEY and SVGEGT. This CDR3 is 13 amino acids long. CDR3 DNA: TGTGCCAGCAAACAGCGGGGGAACGGGGAGCTGTTTTTT. This gives the protein CASKQRGNGELFF.

This chain connects TRBV7-2 to TRBJ2-3; 9 positions agree with TRBD2. The V gene end was trimmed by 3 bases and the J gene end by 1 base; junction bases not matched to a gene: 5. Per the germline V gene, CDR1 is SGHTA and CDR2 is FQGNSA. CDR3 size: 16 residues. The CDR3 nucleotides are TGTGCCAGCAGCTTCCGTAGCGGGGGCGGCACAGATACGCAGTATTTT. It encodes CASSFRSGGGTDTQYF. Based on the CDR3 plus reference TRBV7-2 and TRBJ2-3, the full variable domain is GAGVSQSPSNKVTEKGKDVELRCDPISGHTALYWYRQSLGQGLEFLIYFQGNSAPDKSGLPSDRFSAERTGGSVSTLTIQRTQQEDSAVYLCASSFRSGGGTDTQYFGPGTRLTVL.

This clonotype occurred many times. The CDR3 DNA reads as TGCAGTGCTAGAGATCTGAGCGGGGGGGCCTTGGAGACCCAGTACTTC. Translation: CSARDLSGGALETQYF. The chain combines TRBV20-1 with TRBJ2-5; 10 bases align to TRBD2. Per the germline V gene, CDR1 is DFQATT and CDR2 is SNEGSKA (reference sequence). V shed 0 bases, J shed 5 bases, and the junction held 9 bases outside the gene matches. The CDR3 totals 16 residues.

The J gene is TRBJ1-4, the V gene TRBV7-9; D possibly corresponds to TRBD1 (6 bases). This CDR3 is built from 15 residues. Trimming took off 1 base at V and 4 bases at J, with 10 bases between the two ends. From germline, CDR1 is SEHNR and CDR2 FQNEAQ (reference sequence). CDR3 amino acids: CASSLGGGLNEKLFF. As DNA, the CDR3 is TGTGCCAGCAGCTTAGGTGGGGGCCTTAATGAAAAACTGTTTTTT.

This clonotype was found a few times. V gene TRBV7-9 combines with J gene TRBJ2-1; TRBD1 might be the D (6 bases). From germline, CDR1 is SEHNR and CDR2 FQNEAQ (reference sequence). V gave up 5 bases and J gave up 4 bases, with 18 bases separating them. CDR3 length: 16 amino acids. This CDR3 reads CASSPVGGRRYNEQFF. As DNA, the CDR3 is TGTGCCAGCAGCCCCGTAGGGGGACGCCGGTACAATGAGCAGTTCTTC.

This clonotype appeared a few times. This rearrangement joins TRBV5-1 to TRBJ1-1; D uncertain. The CDR3 spans 16 residues. CDR1 is SGHRS and CDR2 is YFSETQ in the germline V gene. The V gene lost 0 bases and the J gene lost 5 bases, with 17 bases spanning the gap. Here the CDR3 DNA reads TGCGCCAGCAGCTTGGACCGGAGTCTGAGACGGACTGAAGCTTTCTTT. Translating gives CASSLDRSLRRTEAFF.

The V call is TRBV27, the J call TRBJ1-1, with 11 nucleotides matching TRBD1. CDR1 is MNHEY and CDR2 is SMNVEV in the germline V gene (reference sequence). Unmatched junction bases numbered 6, after V lost 5 bases and J lost 1 base. The CDR3 consists of 16 residues. CDR3 sequence: CASSQRGTGGNTEAFF. As DNA, the CDR3 is TGTGCCAGCAGTCAGAGGGGGACAGGGGGGAACACTGAAGCTTTCTTT.

A few counts support this clonotype. The CDR3 region has the DNA TGTGCCAGCAGTTACTCGTGGAAATTGAACACTGAAGCTTTCTTT. Translated: CASSYSWKLNTEAFF. This rearrangement joins TRBV6-5 to TRBJ1-1, with no clear D. The CDR3 has 15 amino acids. Germline values: CDR1 MNHEY, CDR2 SVGAGI. Trimming removed 0 bases at V and 0 bases at J, with 8 bases between.

This clonotype showed up many times. The V gene is TRBV12-3 or TRBV12-4, the J gene TRBJ1-5, with D uncertain. CDR3 length: 16 residues. V gave up 5 bases and J gave up 0 bases, with 14 bases separating them. CDR3 sequence: CASSTRLGYSNQPQHF. CDR3 bases: TGTGCCAGCAGTACTCGACTGGGTTATAGCAATCAGCCCCAGCATTTT.

V is TRBV9 and J is TRBJ2-3, with D perhaps matching TRBD2 (5 bases). The CDR3 has 15 residues. The V end was cut by 0 bases, the J end by 4 bases, with 12 bases between. CDR1 and CDR2 (germline): SGDLS, YYNGEE. CDR3 DNA sequence: TGTGCCAGCAGCGTAGCTACCGTGGGAGCAGATACGCAGTATTTT. Translated: CASSVATVGADTQYF.

There are a few counts of this clonotype. V is TRBV20-1 and J is TRBJ2-5; the match to TRBD2 covers 12 bases. In germline, CDR1 is DFQATT, CDR2 SNEGSKA (reference sequence). The length of the CDR3 is 17 residues. After removal of 5 bases from V and 5 bases from J, the junction contained 15 bases not matched to a gene. The chain's CDR3 is CSASPPSGGALRETQYF. The CDR3 DNA is TGCAGTGCTTCCCCCCCTAGCGGGGGGGCGTTACGGGAGACCCAGTACTTC.

The chain employs TRBV24-1 and TRBJ1-3, with 7 bases fitting TRBD1. Germline assignment: CDR1 KGHDR and CDR2 SFDVKD. This CDR3 is 16 amino acids long. After removal of 2 bases from V and 2 bases from J, the junction contained 5 bases not matched to a gene. The CDR3 DNA is TGTGCCACCAGTGATTCTGATGGGACAGCTGGAAACACCATATATTTT. Amino acid sequence: CATSDSDGTAGNTIYF.

The chain joins TRBV6-2 or TRBV6-3 to TRBJ1-1; D gene ambiguous. CDR3 length equals 13 residues. Per the germline V gene, CDR1 is MNHEY and CDR2 is SVGEGT. Trimming shortened V by 6 bases and J by 5 bases, and 13 bases separated the two germline ends. The chain's CDR3 is CASSPVAVTEAFF. CDR3 nucleotides: TGTGCCAGCAGCCCAGTGGCGGTAACTGAAGCTTTCTTT.

The genes are TRBV11-2 and TRBJ2-3; 8 bases map to TRBD2. CDR1 SGHAT and CDR2 FQNNGV come from the germline V gene. CDR3 length: 15 amino acids. Germline trimming cut 4 bases from V and 2 bases from J; bases unmatched to any gene: 5. Here the CDR3 DNA reads TGTGCCAGCAGCTCCCCGGGACTAGTCACAGATACGCAGTATTTT. Translation: CASSSPGLVTDTQYF.

For this clonotype: At one end, the junction sequence differs from germline, possibly due to a read error. This chain connects TRBV4-1 to TRBJ2-1; tentative D call: TRBD2 (6 bases). The CDR3 totals 13 residues. Germline CDR1 reads MGHRA; CDR2 reads YSYEKL. CDR3 residues: CASSQESGDPLVF. The CDR3 coding sequence is TGCGCCAGCAGCCAAGAATCGGGGGATCCCCTCGTCTTC.

This clonotype was found many times. The chain employs TRBV20-1 and TRBJ2-1, with D perhaps given as TRBD1 or TRBD2 (6 bases each). V was clipped by 5 bases and J by 7 bases, with 12 bases between them. From germline, CDR1 is DFQATT and CDR2 SNEGSKA (reference sequence). CDR3 length equals 12 residues. CDR3 protein: CSAPGARNEQFF. The DNA for the CDR3 is TGCAGTGCTCCGGGGGCGCGGAATGAGCAGTTCTTC.

This clonotype was seen more than once but under ten times. This rearrangement joins TRBV5-1 to TRBJ2-2; 11 bases agree with TRBD1. The length of the CDR3 is 16 residues. With V trimmed by 4 bases and J by 7 bases, 9 bases remained unmatched. In germline, CDR1 is SGHRS, CDR2 YFSETQ. The CDR3 DNA reads TGCGCCAGCAGCCCAGGGACAGGGGGGCAAGTCGGGGAGCTGTTTTTT. Translation gives CASSPGTGGQVGELFF.

V gene TRBV20-1 combines with J gene TRBJ1-5, with TRBD1 matching over 7 bases. The CDR3 is 14 residues long. Germline V gene data show CDR1 as DFQATT and CDR2 as SNEGSKA (reference sequence). With 2 bases clipped from V and 0 bases from J, the junction kept 1 base outside the gene matches. CDR3 nucleotides: TGCAGTGCTAGACAGGGGGATAGCAATCAGCCCCAGCATTTT. It specifies CSARQGDSNQPQHF.

The rearrangement links TRBV7-2 to TRBJ2-1; 11 bases map to TRBD2. Germline V gives CDR1 SGHTA, CDR2 FQGNSA. This CDR3 is 20 amino acids long. J gave up 0 bases and V 4 bases, and 14 bases lay outside the gene matches. The CDR3 reads CASSSPARLAGGSSYNEQFF. The CDR3 DNA sequence: TGTGCCAGCAGCTCCCCAGCTAGGCTAGCGGGGGGAAGCTCCTACAATGAGCAGTTCTTC.

This clonotype was recorded only once. The CDR3 reads CSAHDRGTQYF. The CDR3 DNA reads TGCAGTGCTCATGACAGGGGTACGCAGTATTTT. The rearrangement uses TRBV20-1 and TRBJ2-3; 8 positions agree with TRBD1. This CDR3 comprises 11 residues. V was pared by 5 bases and J by 8 bases, with 3 bases of the junction left unmatched. Per germline, CDR1 DFQATT and CDR2 SNEGSKA (reference sequence).

V is TRBV6-6 and J is TRBJ2-4, with TRBD2 matching 12 bases. The V and J ends lost 0 bases and 6 bases, in that order; junction bases with no gene match: 0. The germline V gene has CDR1 MNHNY and CDR2 SVGAGI (reference sequence). This CDR3 spans 15 amino acids. DNA for the CDR3: TGTGCCAGCAGTTACTCGACTAGCGGGGGAAACATTCAGTACTTC. Its translation: CASSYSTSGGNIQYF.

V gene TRBV6-6 combines with J gene TRBJ1-1; D is ambiguous. Germline CDR1 and CDR2: MNHNY and SVGAGI (reference sequence). This CDR3 comprises 13 residues. V dropped 4 bases and J dropped 0 bases, with 6 bases sitting between them. The CDR3 loop is CASSSHMNTEAFF. DNA of the CDR3: TGTGCCAGCAGTTCACACATGAACACTGAAGCTTTCTTT.

V and J are TRBV6-1 and TRBJ2-1, with 9 bases matching TRBD1. Germline CDR1 and CDR2: MNHNS and SASEGT. The CDR3 covers 15 residues. After removal of 3 bases from V and 1 base from J, the junction contained 1 base not matched to a gene. Here the CDR3 DNA reads TGTGCCAGCAGTGAGACAGGGGGGTCCTACAATGAGCAGTTCTTC. Its translation: CASSETGGSYNEQFF.

The chain links TRBV9 to TRBJ1-5, with D possibly matching TRBD1 (5 bases). Germline V gene lookup returns CDR1 SGDLS and CDR2 YYNGEE. V lost 5 bases and J 5 bases, leaving 11 bases between the germline ends. The CDR3 consists of 13 residues. CDR3: CASSSTVYQPQHF. Written as DNA, the CDR3 is TGTGCCAGCAGTTCGACAGTTTATCAGCCCCAGCATTTT. Supplemented by reference TRBV9 and TRBJ1-5, the full variable domain reads DSGVTQTPKHLITATGQRVTLRCSPRSGDLSVYWYQQSLDQGLQFLIQYYNGEERAKGNILERFSAQQFPDLHSELNLSSLELGDSALYFCASSSTVYQPQHFGDGTRLSIL.